These T cell receptor beta chains were read from a single sample in a study of cytomegalovirus exposure and HLA in healthy donors. Only in-frame clones appear in the TCRdb table, and some are missing; sequencing was by immunoSEQ multiplex PCR. The sample includes 95,000 or so clones, approximately 81% of them seen just once. Sequences were obtained from PBMCs. These receptors were collected from a woman in her seventies in good health and CMV-seropositive. Each CDR3 is given with its conserved first and last residue. Fields, in order: D gene, J gene, V gene, clone size, CDR3 protein, CDR3 DNA. A D gene is named only where the DNA matches it firmly. Size values are once, few and many counts, or a class for expanded clones, and some rows have none.

d_call: TRBD2; j_call: TRBJ2-7; v_call: TRBV4-3; clone_size: -; cdr3_aa: CASSQDGWAGRAFEQYF; cdr3_nt: TGCGCCAGCAGCCAAGATGGTTGGGCCGGGAGGGCCTTCGAGCAGTACTTC
d_call: -; j_call: TRBJ2-1; v_call: TRBV21-1; clone_size: -; cdr3_aa: CASSHEGLLSYNEQFF; cdr3_nt: TGTGCCAGCAGTCACGAGGGTCTTCTATCCTACAATGAGCAGTTCTTC
d_call: TRBD1; j_call: TRBJ2-1; v_call: TRBV5-1; clone_size: -; cdr3_aa: CASSPGQGAYNEQFF; cdr3_nt: TGCGCCAGCAGCCCCGGACAGGGGGCATACAATGAGCAGTTCTTC
d_call: TRBD2; j_call: TRBJ2-5; v_call: TRBV10-3; clone_size: -; cdr3_aa: CAISESASGTGETQYF; cdr3_nt: TGTGCCATCAGTGAGTCGGCTAGCGGGACGGGGGAGACCCAGTACTTC
d_call: TRBD1; j_call: TRBJ1-1; v_call: TRBV5-8; clone_size: few; cdr3_aa: CASSFRQGRAAFF; cdr3_nt: TGTGCCAGCAGCTTTCGACAGGGAAGGGCTGCTTTCTTT
d_call: -; j_call: TRBJ1-2; v_call: TRBV5-1; clone_size: -; cdr3_aa: CASSLEGSANYGYTF; cdr3_nt: TGCGCCAGCAGCTTAGAGGGTTCCGCTAACTATGGCTACACCTTC
d_call: -; j_call: TRBJ1-2; v_call: TRBV15; clone_size: -; cdr3_aa: CATSRSPQGFGYTF; cdr3_nt: TGTGCCACCAGCAGGAGCCCACAGGGCTTTGGCTACACCTTC
d_call: -; j_call: TRBJ2-5; v_call: TRBV5-6; clone_size: -; cdr3_aa: CASSSTSVAETQYF; cdr3_nt: TGTGCCAGCAGCTCGACCTCTGTAGCAGAGACCCAGTACTTC
d_call: -; j_call: TRBJ2-7; v_call: TRBV7-2; clone_size: -; cdr3_aa: CASSPRQGYYEQYF; cdr3_nt: TGTGCCAGCAGCCCCCGCCAGGGGTACTACGAGCAGTACTTC
d_call: -; j_call: TRBJ1-6; v_call: TRBV7-2; clone_size: -; cdr3_aa: CASSLFPGSSPLHF; cdr3_nt: TGTGCCAGCAGCTTATTTCCAGGGTCCTCACCCCTCCACTTT
d_call: -; j_call: TRBJ1-4; v_call: TRBV18; clone_size: few; cdr3_aa: CASSPTALNEKLFF; cdr3_nt: TGTGCCAGCTCACCAACAGCCCTTAATGAAAAACTGTTTTTT
d_call: -; j_call: TRBJ2-3; v_call: TRBV27; clone_size: -; cdr3_aa: CASSQSTDTQYF; cdr3_nt: TGTGCCAGCAGCCAGTCCACAGATACGCAGTATTTT
d_call: TRBD2; j_call: TRBJ2-1; v_call: TRBV19; clone_size: -; cdr3_aa: CASSMLAGGGYNEQFF; cdr3_nt: TGTGCCAGTAGTATGCTAGCGGGAGGGGGGTACAATGAGCAGTTCTTC
d_call: TRBD2; j_call: TRBJ2-5; v_call: TRBV5-1; clone_size: -; cdr3_aa: CASSPGTSGETQYF; cdr3_nt: TGCGCCAGCAGCCCCGGGACTAGCGGGGAGACCCAGTACTTC
d_call: TRBD1; j_call: TRBJ1-1; v_call: TRBV2; clone_size: -; cdr3_aa: CASSRQGNTEAFF; cdr3_nt: TGTGCCAGCAGTCGACAGGGTAACACTGAAGCTTTCTTT
d_call: TRBD2; j_call: TRBJ2-7; v_call: TRBV4-3; clone_size: medium-sized; cdr3_aa: CASSQLLAGGIGEQYF; cdr3_nt: TGCGCCAGCAGCCAGCTTCTAGCGGGAGGGATTGGCGAGCAGTACTTC
d_call: TRBD1; j_call: TRBJ1-5; v_call: TRBV28; clone_size: -; cdr3_aa: CASKGTVSNQPQHF; cdr3_nt: TGTGCCAGCAAAGGGACAGTCAGCAATCAGCCCCAGCATTTT